The 28 T cell receptor beta chains listed next were all sequenced from one sample in a study of blood T cell repertoires in COVID-19. Profiling relied on immunoSEQ multiplex PCR, and the TCRdb table lists in-frame clones only, not all of them. The table has 60,000 or so clones, around 84% seen once. The sequenced sample was peripheral blood. These receptors came from a woman of 80 years or more with acute or convalescent COVID-19.

The V call is TRBV7-9, the J call TRBJ2-4; D remains ambiguous. V lost 1 base and J 9 bases, leaving 10 bases between the germline ends. Germline CDR1 reads SEHNR; CDR2 reads FQNEAQ (reference sequence). The CDR3 consists of 13 residues. CDR3 nucleotide sequence: TGTGCCAGCAGCTTAGTCGAAGTCGGCATTCAGTACTTC. Its protein product is CASSLVEVGIQYF. The full variable domain, with the rest looked up from reference TRBV7-9 and TRBJ2-4, is DTGVSQNPRHKITKRGQNVTFRCDPISEHNRLYWYRQTLGQGPEFLTYFQNEAQLEKSRLLSDRFSAERPKGSFSTLEIQRTEQGDSAMYLCASSLVEVGIQYFGAGTRLSVL.

The J gene is TRBJ2-1, the V gene TRBV11-3, with D perhaps matching TRBD2 (5 bases). This CDR3 is built from 14 residues. CDR1 and CDR2 from the germline V gene are SGHNT and YENEEA. Deletions cut 5 bases from V and 2 bases from J, with 10 bases between. DNA of the CDR3: TGTGCCAGCAGCCCTTACGGGGCCTACAATGAGCAGTTCTTC. Translating gives CASSPYGAYNEQFF.

The V call is TRBV19, the J call TRBJ2-2; 8 bases are a match to TRBD2. The CDR3 is 14 residues long. In germline, CDR1 is LNHDA, CDR2 SQIVND (reference sequence). The V and J ends lost 4 bases and 5 bases, in that order; junction bases with no gene match: 3. CDR3 in DNA: TGTGCCAGTAGTACCGGACTAGCAACCGGGGAGCTGTTTTTT. As protein: CASSTGLATGELFF.

This sequence joins TRBV15 and TRBJ1-2, with D unresolved. The V gene lost 3 bases and the J gene lost 6 bases, with 20 bases spanning the gap. Germline V gives CDR1 LNHNV, CDR2 YYDKDF (reference sequence). CDR3 size: 16 residues. DNA for the CDR3: TGTGCCACCAGCAGGGCTCGGGAGTTAGGAACCCATGGCTACACCTTC. It yields the protein CATSRARELGTHGYTF.

Of note for this clone: The junction shows a germline mismatch at one end, possibly a read error. This sequence joins TRBV27 and TRBJ2-5; 9 nucleotides align to TRBD2. CDR1 and CDR2 (germline): MNHEY, SMNVEV (reference sequence). The CDR3 is 19 residues long. CDR3 amino acids: CASSISPPLRGGAGETQYF. The CDR3 DNA sequence: TGTGCCAGCAGTATATCCCCCCCTCTACGCGGGGGGGCCGGGGAGACCCAGTACTTC.

This chain uses TRBV6-6 with TRBJ2-7; 7 bases map to TRBD1. The CDR3 extends over 19 amino acids. The J segment lost 4 bases and the V segment lost 5 bases, leaving 23 bases of the junction unmatched. Germline V CDR1 and CDR2: MNHNY, SVGAGI (reference sequence). CDR3 amino acids: CASSQKRPGTDRPRYEQYF. The DNA for the CDR3 is TGTGCCAGCAGTCAAAAGCGCCCTGGGACAGACAGACCCCGGTACGAGCAGTACTTC.

The chain joins TRBV5-5 to TRBJ2-5; D perhaps matches TRBD2 (5 bases). This CDR3 has 14 amino acids. Germline assignment: CDR1 SGHKS and CDR2 YYEKEE (reference sequence). V lost 3 bases and J 0 bases, leaving 9 bases between the germline ends. Here the CDR3 DNA reads TGTGCCAGCAGCTCCCCGGGGAACCAAGAGACCCAGTACTTC. Residues: CASSSPGNQETQYF.

The rearrangement links TRBV19 to TRBJ1-4; D is uncertain. V lost 4 bases, J lost 2 bases, and 8 bases lay in between. In germline, CDR1 is LNHDA, CDR2 SQIVND (reference sequence). The CDR3 consists of 14 residues. The CDR3 DNA reads as TGTGCCAGTAGTACGACAATTACTAATGAAAAACTGTTTTTT. This gives the protein CASSTTITNEKLFF.

The chain carries TRBV6-5 and TRBJ1-4, with D unclear. V shed 8 bases and J shed 8 bases, with 21 bases lying between them. This CDR3 has 15 amino acids. Germline CDR1 and CDR2: MNHEY and SVGAGI. Here the CDR3 reads CASREPRLGAEKLFF. CDR3 nucleotide sequence: TGTGCCAGCCGCGAACCGCGTTTGGGAGCCGAAAAACTGTTTTTT.

The chain has TRBV9 and TRBJ2-1; D is ambiguous. The CDR3 is 11 residues long. The V and J ends lost 5 bases and 4 bases respectively, with 4 bases between them. Germline V lookup: CDR1 SGDLS, CDR2 YYNGEE. This CDR3 reads CASSQYNEQFF. The CDR3 bases are TGTGCCAGCAGTCAGTACAATGAGCAGTTCTTC.

The chain recombines TRBV3-1 (or the pseudogene TRBV3-2) with TRBJ2-5, with D perhaps matching TRBD2 (6 bases). Trimming removed 1 base at V and 5 bases at J, with 11 bases between. Per germline, CDR1 LGHDT and CDR2 YNNKEL (reference sequence). This CDR3 region has 14 residues. Written as DNA, the CDR3 is TGTGCCAGCAGCCAAGTTGGGGGGATGGAGACCCAGTACTTC. It codes for CASSQVGGMETQYF.

This sequence joins TRBV7-7 and TRBJ2-7; 10 bases match TRBD2. V lost 1 base and J lost 4; bases outside the gene matches: 7. There are 16 residues in the CDR3. The germline V gene encodes CDR1 SSHAT and CDR2 FNYEAQ (reference sequence). CDR3 sequence reads: CASSLGEVAGGYEQYF. The DNA of the CDR3 is TGTGCCAGCAGCTTAGGGGAAGTAGCGGGGGGTTACGAGCAGTACTTC. Full variable domain (outside the CDR3, taken from reference TRBV7-7 and TRBJ2-7): GAGVSQSPRYKVTKRGQDVTLRCDPISSHATLYWYQQALGQGPEFLTYFNYEAQPDKSGLPSDRFSAERPEGSISTLTIQRTEQRDSAMYRCASSLGEVAGGYEQYFGPGTRLTVT.

V gene TRBV14 combines with J gene TRBJ1-4, with unresolved D. Per germline, CDR1 SGHDN and CDR2 FVKESK. CDR3 length: 13 amino acids. The V end lost 4 bases, the J end lost 5 bases, and 8 bases lay between the germline ends. DNA of the CDR3: TGTGCCAGCAGCCGAGGATTGAATGAAAAACTGTTTTTT. This encodes CASSRGLNEKLFF.

The chain joins TRBV10-3 to TRBJ2-7; D not certain. There are 15 residues in the CDR3. V lost 3 bases and J 0 bases, leaving 12 bases between the germline ends. Germline-derived CDR1 and CDR2 are ENHRY and SYGVKD. CDR3 sequence: CAISDGGILSYEQYF. The CDR3, as DNA: TGTGCCATCAGTGATGGTGGCATCCTCTCCTACGAGCAGTACTTC.

V and J are TRBV2 and TRBJ1-2; D not certain. Germline assignment: CDR1 SNHLY and CDR2 FYNNEI. V shed 8 bases and J shed 0 bases, with 7 bases lying between them. This CDR3 is built from 12 residues. The CDR3 sequence is CASRGANYGYTF. The DNA for the CDR3 is TGTGCCAGCCGGGGAGCTAACTATGGCTACACCTTC.

This clone came up a few times. This rearrangement joins TRBV6-5 to TRBJ1-4, with 11 bases fitting TRBD1. V gave up 5 bases and J gave up 7 bases; unmatched junction bases: 3. From germline, CDR1 is MNHEY and CDR2 SVGAGI. This CDR3 spans 14 amino acids. CDR3 sequence: CASSRTGGVEKLFF. For the CDR3, the DNA is TGTGCCAGCAGTCGGACAGGGGGCGTTGAAAAACTGTTTTTT.

The chain recombines TRBV10-3 with TRBJ2-7, with 9 bases fitting TRBD1. Looked up from germline, CDR1 is ENHRY and CDR2 is SYGVKD. The CDR3 length is 15 residues. V was clipped by 4 bases and J by 2 bases; unmatched bases: 6. The chain's CDR3 is CAISGGQGGPYEQYF. The CDR3 coding sequence is TGTGCCATCAGTGGGGGACAGGGTGGACCCTACGAGCAGTACTTC.

The chain carries TRBV18 and TRBJ1-2, with D maybe TRBD1 (6 bases). Germline CDR1 KGHSH, CDR2 LQKENI. This CDR3 comprises 13 residues. V was trimmed by 5 bases and J by 5 bases, leaving 12 bases between them. CDR3 amino acids: CASSGTREYGYTF. CDR3 nucleotide sequence: TGTGCCAGCTCAGGGACAAGGGAGTATGGCTACACCTTC.

This chain connects TRBV30 to TRBJ2-7; TRBD1 aligns across 9 bases. The J segment lost 0 bases and the V segment lost 8 bases, leaving 5 bases of the junction unmatched. CDR3 length: 13 amino acids. Germline-derived CDR1 and CDR2 are GTSNPN and SVGIG (reference sequence). DNA for the CDR3: TGTGCCCGAACGACAGGGGGCTCCTACGAGCAGTACTTC. Translated, it gives CARTTGGSYEQYF.

This clone was recorded once. V and J are TRBV5-4 and TRBJ1-5, with TRBD1 as a possible D gene (6 bases). Germline V CDR1 and CDR2: SGHNT, YYREEE (reference sequence). The length of the CDR3 is 14 residues. V lost 2 bases and J lost 3, with 9 bases in between. The CDR3 sequence is CASSFAGDNQPQHF. The CDR3 DNA reads as TGTGCCAGCAGCTTTGCAGGGGACAATCAGCCCCAGCATTTT.

The chain combines TRBV3-1 (or the pseudogene TRBV3-2) with TRBJ1-2; 7 bases are shared with TRBD1. J lost 4 bases, V lost 6 bases, and 8 bases had no gene match. Germline V lookup: CDR1 LGHDT, CDR2 YNNKEL (reference sequence). The CDR3 spans 14 residues. The CDR3 nucleotides are TGTGCCAGCAGGGGAACAGGGGATATCTATGGCTACACCTTC. Amino acid sequence: CASRGTGDIYGYTF.

This chain uses TRBV7-6 with TRBJ1-4; 9 bases are a match to TRBD1. V shed 5 bases and J 8 bases; nucleotides not matched to a gene: 9. The germline V gene encodes CDR1 SGHVS and CDR2 FNYEAQ. CDR3 length equals 15 residues. CDR3 residues: CASSKPGQGTEKLFF. The CDR3 DNA follows: TGTGCCAGCAGCAAACCGGGACAGGGTACAGAAAAACTGTTTTTT.

The chain has TRBV9 and TRBJ2-7; weak D call: TRBD1 (5 bases). Trimming removed 0 bases at V and 1 base at J, with 8 bases between. The germline CDR1 and CDR2 sequences are SGDLS and YYNGEE. This CDR3 is built from 14 residues. The CDR3 nucleotides read TGTGCCAGCAGCGTAGGACAGCAATCCTACGAGCAGTACTTC. Amino acids: CASSVGQQSYEQYF.

This chain joins TRBV6-6 and TRBJ2-2; TRBD1 aligns across 7 bases. The V and J ends lost 7 bases and 2 bases, in that order; junction bases with no gene match: 10. This CDR3 contains 16 residues. The germline V gene has CDR1 MNHNY and CDR2 SVGAGI (reference sequence). The CDR3 region is CASKQVGTANTGELFF. As DNA, the CDR3 is TGTGCCAGCAAACAGGTCGGGACAGCCAACACCGGGGAGCTGTTTTTT.

A few counts support this clone. The chain couples TRBV7-9 to TRBJ2-1; D is possibly TRBD1 (6 bases). The CDR3 runs 16 residues. The germline V gene encodes CDR1 SEHNR and CDR2 FQNEAQ (reference sequence). Trimming removed 1 base from V and 9 bases from J, with 19 bases in between. The DNA of the CDR3 is TGTGCCAGCAGCTTAGATAAAGGGGCACAGGGCAGTGAGCAGTTCTTC. This sequence encodes CASSLDKGAQGSEQFF.

The V gene is TRBV5-1, the J gene TRBJ2-7, with D perhaps matching TRBD1 (6 bases). This CDR3 comprises 14 residues. Germline loops: CDR1 SGHRS, CDR2 YFSETQ. Trimming removed 0 bases from V and 7 bases from J, with 14 bases in between. The CDR3: CASSLAGQTREQYF. CDR3 nucleotide sequence: TGCGCCAGCAGCTTGGCCGGACAGACGCGGGAGCAGTACTTC.

The chain employs TRBV7-6 and TRBJ2-2, with D tentatively TRBD2 (6 bases). This CDR3 contains 14 residues. Per germline, CDR1 SGHVS and CDR2 FNYEAQ. Between the trimmed V and J ends, which lost 1 base and 5 bases, there was a span of 8 bases. The CDR3 sequence: CASSLEEGTGELFF. In DNA, the CDR3 is TGTGCCAGCAGCTTAGAGGAGGGGACCGGGGAGCTGTTTTTT.

The chain recombines TRBV6-5 with TRBJ1-4; D ambiguous. The V end was cut by 5 bases, the J end by 3 bases, with 10 bases between. This CDR3 is built from 14 residues. Per germline, CDR1 MNHEY and CDR2 SVGAGI. CDR3 in amino acids: CASSRVGANEKLFF. CDR3 bases: TGTGCCAGCAGTCGTGTCGGAGCTAATGAAAAACTGTTTTTT.